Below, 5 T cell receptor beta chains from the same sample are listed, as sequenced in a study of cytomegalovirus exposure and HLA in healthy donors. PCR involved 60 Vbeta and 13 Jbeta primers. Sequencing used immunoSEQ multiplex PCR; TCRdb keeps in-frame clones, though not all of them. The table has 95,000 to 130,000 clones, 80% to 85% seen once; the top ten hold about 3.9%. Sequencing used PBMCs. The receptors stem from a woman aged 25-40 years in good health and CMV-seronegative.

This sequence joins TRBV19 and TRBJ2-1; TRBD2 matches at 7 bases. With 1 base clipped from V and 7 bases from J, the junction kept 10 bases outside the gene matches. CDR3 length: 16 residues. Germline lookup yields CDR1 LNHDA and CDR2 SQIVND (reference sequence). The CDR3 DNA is TGTGCCAGTAGTATAGTCGGGAGGACGAGAGGTAATGAGCAGTTCTTC. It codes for CASSIVGRTRGNEQFF.

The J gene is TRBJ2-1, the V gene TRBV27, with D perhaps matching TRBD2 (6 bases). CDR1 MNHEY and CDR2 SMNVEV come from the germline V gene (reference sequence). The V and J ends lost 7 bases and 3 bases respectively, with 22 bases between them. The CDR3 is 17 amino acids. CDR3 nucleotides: TGTGCCAGCACCCTCCTCGCCTTCGGGGGAAACTACAATGAGCAGTTCTTC. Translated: CASTLLAFGGNYNEQFF.

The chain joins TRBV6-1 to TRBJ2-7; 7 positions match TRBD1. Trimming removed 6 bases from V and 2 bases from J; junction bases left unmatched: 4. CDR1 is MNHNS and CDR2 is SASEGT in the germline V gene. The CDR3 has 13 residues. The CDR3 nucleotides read TGTGCCAGCAGGGCGACAGGGACCTACGAGCAGTACTTC. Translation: CASRATGTYEQYF.

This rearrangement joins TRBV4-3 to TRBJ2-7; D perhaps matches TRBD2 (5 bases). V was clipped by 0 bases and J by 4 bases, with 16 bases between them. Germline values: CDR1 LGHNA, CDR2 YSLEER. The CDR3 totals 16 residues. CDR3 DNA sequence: TGCGCCAGCAGCCAAGATCGCCAGTCCGGGGTATACGAGCAGTACTTC. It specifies CASSQDRQSGVYEQYF.

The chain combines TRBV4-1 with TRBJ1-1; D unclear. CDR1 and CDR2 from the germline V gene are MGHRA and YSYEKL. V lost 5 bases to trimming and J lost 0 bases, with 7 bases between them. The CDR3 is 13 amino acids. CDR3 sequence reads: CASSTKLNTEAFF. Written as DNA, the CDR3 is TGCGCCAGCAGCACCAAGCTGAACACTGAAGCTTTCTTT.